One and the same sample provided the 14 T cell receptor beta chains below, sequenced in a study of blood T cell repertoires in COVID-19. Measured with immunoSEQ multiplex PCR; TCRdb has only the in-frame clones, and not every one. The sample carries 90,000 to 130,000 clones, 76% recorded once. The sequencing input was peripheral blood. The source of these receptors is a woman older than 75 with acute or convalescent COVID-19.

The chain has TRBV4-1 and TRBJ2-5; a weak D match, TRBD2 (5 bases). The V gene lost 1 base and the J gene lost 10 bases, with 7 bases spanning the gap. CDR1 MGHRA and CDR2 YSYEKL come from the germline V gene. This CDR3 region has 11 residues. The CDR3 loop reads CASSQGAVQYF. The CDR3 DNA follows: TGCGCCAGCAGCCAAGGAGCGGTCCAGTACTTC.

This rearrangement joins TRBV7-2 to TRBJ2-5; maybe TRBD2 (6 bases). CDR1 and CDR2 (germline): SGHTA, FQGNSA. The CDR3 length is 14 residues. V was clipped by 5 bases and J by 5 bases, with 15 bases between them. The CDR3 here is CASSPLGSGETQYF. CDR3 sequence (DNA): TGTGCCAGCAGCCCTCTCGGGAGTGGGGAGACCCAGTACTTC.

V usage is TRBV5-4 and J usage is TRBJ2-7; D is ambiguous. CDR3 size: 14 residues. Germline V gives CDR1 SGHNT, CDR2 YYREEE (reference sequence). V lost 0 bases and J 2 bases, leaving 9 bases between the germline ends. CDR3 in DNA: TGTGCCAGCAGCTTGGGGCTAGAACCCTACGAGCAGTACTTC. This translates into CASSLGLEPYEQYF.

This chain connects TRBV30 to TRBJ2-1; 10 bases are a match to TRBD1. Trimming cost V 5 bases and J 4 bases; bases outside gene matches: 5. The germline gives CDR1 GTSNPN, CDR2 SVGIG (reference sequence). The CDR3 runs 14 residues. The DNA of the CDR3 is TGTGCCTGGTGGGACAGGGGAGGGTACAATGAGCAGTTCTTC. Encoded protein: CAWWDRGGYNEQFF.

The rearrangement links TRBV27 to TRBJ1-4; D uncertain. V dropped 3 bases and J dropped 0 bases, with 11 bases sitting between them. CDR3 length: 16 residues. CDR1 and CDR2 (germline): MNHEY, SMNVEV (reference sequence). The CDR3 loop is CASSFEYSATNEKLFF. The CDR3 DNA reads TGTGCCAGCAGTTTTGAATACAGTGCAACTAATGAAAAACTGTTTTTT.

The chain uses TRBV5-4 and TRBJ2-2; weak D call: TRBD2 (6 bases). The CDR3 is 15 amino acids. Germline V gene lookup returns CDR1 SGHNT and CDR2 YYREEE (reference sequence). V lost 6 bases and J 3 bases, leaving 15 bases between the germline ends. The CDR3 region is CASIKQSGDTGELFF. For the CDR3, the DNA is TGTGCCAGCATCAAGCAGTCGGGGGACACCGGGGAGCTGTTTTTT.

This sequence joins TRBV5-4 and TRBJ1-1, with 9 bases lining up with TRBD1. V shed 3 bases, J shed 4 bases, and the junction held 7 bases outside the gene matches. The CDR3 length is 15 residues. Germline CDR1 SGHNT, CDR2 YYREEE (reference sequence). The CDR3 region has the DNA TGTGCCAGCAGCTCCGGGGACAGGGCGGCCACTGAAGCTTTCTTT. Its translation is CASSSGDRAATEAFF.

This clone was recorded a few times. V gene TRBV7-8 combines with J gene TRBJ2-2, with TRBD1 matching over 11 bases. The CDR3 has 15 residues. The germline V gene encodes CDR1 SGHVS and CDR2 FQNEAQ. V shed 5 bases, J shed 6 bases, and the junction held 5 bases outside the gene matches. CDR3 region: CASSQPGQGAGELFF. For the CDR3, the DNA is TGTGCCAGCAGCCAACCGGGACAGGGGGCCGGGGAGCTGTTTTTT.

This clone was seen more than once but under ten times. V usage is TRBV6-5 and J usage is TRBJ1-1, with a tentative D call TRBD1 (5 bases). The CDR3 length is 14 residues. The germline V and J ends were trimmed by 4 bases and 3 bases, with 12 bases remaining between them. Germline V gene data show CDR1 as MNHEY and CDR2 as SVGAGI. CDR3 loop: CASSSTGGDTEAFF. The CDR3 nucleotides read TGTGCCAGCAGTTCCACGGGGGGGGACACTGAAGCTTTCTTT.

The genes are TRBV10-3 and TRBJ2-1, with 8 bases that match TRBD2. CDR3 length equals 14 residues. The junction had 6 bases not matched to a gene; V was cut back by 6 bases and J by 5 bases. Germline CDR1 and CDR2: ENHRY and SYGVKD. The CDR3 nucleotides read TGTGCCATCAGACTAACTAGCGGCGACAATGAGCAGTTCTTC. Its translation: CAIRLTSGDNEQFF.

The chain combines TRBV6-5 with TRBJ2-7, with 9 nucleotides matching TRBD1. Per germline, CDR1 MNHEY and CDR2 SVGAGI. This CDR3 is 15 amino acids long. V gave up 4 bases and J gave up 3 bases; unmatched junction bases: 7. CDR3 residues: CASSSPGQGFYEQYF. CDR3 bases: TGTGCCAGCAGTTCCCCGGGACAGGGATTCTACGAGCAGTACTTC.

Only a few counts were recorded for this clone. The chain carries TRBV19 and TRBJ2-3, with D possibly TRBD2 on 6 matching bases. V gave up 3 bases and J gave up 4 bases, with 26 bases separating them. CDR3 length: 19 residues. Germline V gene data show CDR1 as LNHDA and CDR2 as SQIVND (reference sequence). CDR3 bases: TGTGCCAGTAGTATCTCGCCCGTCTCAGGCACCGGGAGACCAGATACGCAGTATTTT. As protein: CASSISPVSGTGRPDTQYF.

The V call is TRBV6-5, the J call TRBJ1-6; TRBD1 might be the D (6 bases). This CDR3 spans 16 amino acids. Germline V gives CDR1 MNHEY, CDR2 SVGAGI. V was shortened by 6 bases and J by 8 bases, with 20 bases between the two germline ends. The DNA of the CDR3 is TGTGCCAGCAGCTACAGGACCGGGGGGGCATATTCACCCCTCCACTTT. Protein sequence: CASSYRTGGAYSPLHF.

J is TRBJ2-5 and V is TRBV6-5, with TRBD1 identical over 9 bases. J lost 5 bases, V lost 6 bases, and 4 bases had no gene match. Germline V CDR1 and CDR2: MNHEY, SVGAGI. This CDR3 spans 13 amino acids. The CDR3 spells CASRRTGDETQYF. Here the CDR3 DNA reads TGTGCCAGCAGAAGGACAGGGGATGAGACCCAGTACTTC.